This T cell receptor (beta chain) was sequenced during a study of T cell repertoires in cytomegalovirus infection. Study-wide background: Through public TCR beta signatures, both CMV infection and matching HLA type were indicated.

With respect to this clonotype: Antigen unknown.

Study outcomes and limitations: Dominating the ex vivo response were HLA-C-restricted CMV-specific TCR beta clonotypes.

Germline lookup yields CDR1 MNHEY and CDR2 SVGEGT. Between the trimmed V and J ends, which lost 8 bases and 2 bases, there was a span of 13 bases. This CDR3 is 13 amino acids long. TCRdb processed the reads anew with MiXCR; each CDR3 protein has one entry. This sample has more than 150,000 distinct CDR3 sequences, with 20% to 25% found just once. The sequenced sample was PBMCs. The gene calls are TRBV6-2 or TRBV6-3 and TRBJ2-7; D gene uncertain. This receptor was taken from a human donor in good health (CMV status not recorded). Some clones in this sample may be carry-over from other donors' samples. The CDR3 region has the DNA TGTGCCAGCGGGCTTACGATAACCTACGAGCAGTACTTC. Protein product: CASGLTITYEQYF.